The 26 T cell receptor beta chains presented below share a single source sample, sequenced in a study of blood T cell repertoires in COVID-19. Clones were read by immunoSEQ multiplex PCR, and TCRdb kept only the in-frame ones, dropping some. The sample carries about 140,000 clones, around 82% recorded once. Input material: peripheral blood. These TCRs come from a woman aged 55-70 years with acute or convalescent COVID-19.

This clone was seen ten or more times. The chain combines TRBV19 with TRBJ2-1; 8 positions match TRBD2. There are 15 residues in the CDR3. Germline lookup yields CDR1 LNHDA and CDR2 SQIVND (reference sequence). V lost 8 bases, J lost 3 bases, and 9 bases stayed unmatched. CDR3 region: CASHTPGLDYNEQFF. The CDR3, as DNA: TGTGCCAGTCATACCCCGGGACTAGACTACAATGAGCAGTTCTTC. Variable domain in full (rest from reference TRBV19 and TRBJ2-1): DGGITQSPKYLFRKEGQNVTLSCEQNLNHDAMYWYRQDPGQGLRLIYYSQIVNDFQKGDIAEGYSVSREKKESFPLTVTSAQKNPTAFYLCASHTPGLDYNEQFFGPGTRLTVL.

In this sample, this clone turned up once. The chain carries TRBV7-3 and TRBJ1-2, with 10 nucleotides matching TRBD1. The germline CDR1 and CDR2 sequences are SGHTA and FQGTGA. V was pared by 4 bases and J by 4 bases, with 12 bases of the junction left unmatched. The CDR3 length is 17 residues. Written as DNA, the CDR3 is TGTGCCAGCAGCTCGACGGCCGGGACAGGGGCTATCTATGGCTACACCTTC. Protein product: CASSSTAGTGAIYGYTF.

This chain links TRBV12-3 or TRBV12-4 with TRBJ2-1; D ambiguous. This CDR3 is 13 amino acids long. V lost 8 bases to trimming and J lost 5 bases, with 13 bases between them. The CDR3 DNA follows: TGTGCCAGCCGTTCGTTGGGCGACAATGAGCAGTTCTTC. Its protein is CASRSLGDNEQFF.

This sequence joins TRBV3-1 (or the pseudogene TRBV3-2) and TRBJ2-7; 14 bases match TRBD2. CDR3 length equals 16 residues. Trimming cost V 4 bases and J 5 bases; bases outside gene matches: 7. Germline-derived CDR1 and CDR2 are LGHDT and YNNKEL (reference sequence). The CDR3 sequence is CASSRGTSGSAHEQYF. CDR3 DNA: TGTGCCAGCAGCCGCGGGACTAGCGGGAGCGCCCACGAGCAGTACTTC.

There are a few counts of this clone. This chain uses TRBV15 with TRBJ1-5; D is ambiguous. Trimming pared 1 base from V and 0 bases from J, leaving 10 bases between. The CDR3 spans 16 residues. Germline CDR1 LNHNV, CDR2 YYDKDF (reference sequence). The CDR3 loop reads CATSRGRAGSNQPQHF. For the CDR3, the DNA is TGTGCCACCAGCAGAGGCCGGGCGGGTAGCAATCAGCCCCAGCATTTT.

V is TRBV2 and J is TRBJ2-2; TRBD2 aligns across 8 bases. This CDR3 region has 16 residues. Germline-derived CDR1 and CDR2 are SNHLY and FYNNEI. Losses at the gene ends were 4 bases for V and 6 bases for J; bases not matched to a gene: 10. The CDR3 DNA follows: TGTGCCAGCAGTGCGACTGGGGCCGGGGGGGCCGGGGAGCTGTTTTTT. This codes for CASSATGAGGAGELFF.

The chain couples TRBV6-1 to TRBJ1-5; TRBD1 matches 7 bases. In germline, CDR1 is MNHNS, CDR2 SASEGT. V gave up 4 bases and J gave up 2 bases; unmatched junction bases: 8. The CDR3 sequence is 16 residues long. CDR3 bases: TGTGCCAGCAGTGTTGGGACAGATGGTGGCAATCAGCCCCAGCATTTT. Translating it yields CASSVGTDGGNQPQHF.

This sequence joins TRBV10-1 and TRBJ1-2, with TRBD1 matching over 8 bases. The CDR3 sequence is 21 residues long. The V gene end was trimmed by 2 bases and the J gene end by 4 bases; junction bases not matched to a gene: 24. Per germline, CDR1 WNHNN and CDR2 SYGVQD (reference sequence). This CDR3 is CASSERWGQDEAQHRSYGYTF. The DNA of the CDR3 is TGCGCCAGCAGTGAGAGGTGGGGACAGGATGAGGCGCAACACCGGTCCTATGGCTACACCTTC.

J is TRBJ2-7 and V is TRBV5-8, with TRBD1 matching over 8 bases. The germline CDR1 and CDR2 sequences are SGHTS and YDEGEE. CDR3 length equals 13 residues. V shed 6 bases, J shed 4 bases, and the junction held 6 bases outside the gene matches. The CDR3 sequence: CASTRTGPYEQYF. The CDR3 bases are TGTGCCAGCACGAGGACAGGGCCATACGAGCAGTACTTC.

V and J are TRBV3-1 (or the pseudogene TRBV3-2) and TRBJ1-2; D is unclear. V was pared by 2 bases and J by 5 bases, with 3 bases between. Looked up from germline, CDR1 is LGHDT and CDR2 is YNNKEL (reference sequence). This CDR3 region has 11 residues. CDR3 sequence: CASSQQYGYTF. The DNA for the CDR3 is TGTGCCAGCAGCCAACAGTATGGCTACACCTTC.

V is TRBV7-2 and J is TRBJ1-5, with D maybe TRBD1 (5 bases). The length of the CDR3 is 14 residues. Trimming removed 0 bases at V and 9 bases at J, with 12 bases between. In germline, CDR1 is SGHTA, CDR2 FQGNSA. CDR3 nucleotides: TGTGCCAGCAGCTTAGCGCAGGGTTTGCGGCCCCAGCATTTT. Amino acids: CASSLAQGLRPQHF.

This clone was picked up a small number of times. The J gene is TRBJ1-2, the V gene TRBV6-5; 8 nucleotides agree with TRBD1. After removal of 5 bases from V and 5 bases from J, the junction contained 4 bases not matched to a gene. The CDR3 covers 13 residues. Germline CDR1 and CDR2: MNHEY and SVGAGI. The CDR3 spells CASSRGQAYGYTF. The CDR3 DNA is TGTGCCAGCAGTAGGGGACAGGCTTATGGCTACACCTTC.

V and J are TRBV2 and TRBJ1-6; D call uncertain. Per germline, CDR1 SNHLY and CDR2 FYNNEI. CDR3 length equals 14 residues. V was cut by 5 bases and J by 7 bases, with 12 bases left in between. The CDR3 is CASSFASGNSPLHF. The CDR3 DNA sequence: TGTGCCAGCAGTTTCGCTAGTGGGAATTCACCCCTCCACTTT.

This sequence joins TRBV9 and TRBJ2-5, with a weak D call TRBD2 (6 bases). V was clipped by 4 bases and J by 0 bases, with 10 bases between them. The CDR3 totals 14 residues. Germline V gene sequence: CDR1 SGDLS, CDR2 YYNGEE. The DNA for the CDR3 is TGTGCCAGCAGCACCCGGGACTACCAAGAGACCCAGTACTTC. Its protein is CASSTRDYQETQYF.

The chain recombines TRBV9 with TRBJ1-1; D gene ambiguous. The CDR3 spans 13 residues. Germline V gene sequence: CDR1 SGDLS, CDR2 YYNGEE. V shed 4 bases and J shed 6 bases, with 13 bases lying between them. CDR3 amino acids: CASSSPAEAEAFF. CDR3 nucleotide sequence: TGTGCCAGCAGCTCACCGGCCGAGGCTGAAGCTTTCTTT.

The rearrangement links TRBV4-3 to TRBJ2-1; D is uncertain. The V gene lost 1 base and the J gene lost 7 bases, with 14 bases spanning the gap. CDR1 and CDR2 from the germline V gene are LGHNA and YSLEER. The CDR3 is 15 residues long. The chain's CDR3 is CASSQGSDGRNEQFF. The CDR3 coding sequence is TGCGCCAGCAGCCAAGGGAGTGACGGTAGGAATGAGCAGTTCTTC.

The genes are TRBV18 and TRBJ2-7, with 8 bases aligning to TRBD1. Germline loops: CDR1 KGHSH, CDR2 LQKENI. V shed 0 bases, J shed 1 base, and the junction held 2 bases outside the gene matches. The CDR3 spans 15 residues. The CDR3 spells CASSPPDRESYEQYF. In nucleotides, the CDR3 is TGTGCCAGCTCACCACCGGACAGGGAATCCTACGAGCAGTACTTC.

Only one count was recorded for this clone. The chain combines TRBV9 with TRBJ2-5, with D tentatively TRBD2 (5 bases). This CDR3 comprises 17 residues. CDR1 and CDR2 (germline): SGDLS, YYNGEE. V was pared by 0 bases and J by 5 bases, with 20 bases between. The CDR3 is CASSVGGSYTGGETQYF. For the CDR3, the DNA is TGTGCCAGCAGCGTAGGGGGATCGTATACCGGCGGGGAGACCCAGTACTTC.

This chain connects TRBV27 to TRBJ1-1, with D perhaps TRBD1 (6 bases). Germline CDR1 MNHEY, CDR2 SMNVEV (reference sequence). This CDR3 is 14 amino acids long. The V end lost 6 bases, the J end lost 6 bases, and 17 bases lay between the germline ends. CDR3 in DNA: TGTGCCAGCAGAGCAGGGGTGGGTTGGGCTGAAGCTTTCTTT. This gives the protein CASRAGVGWAEAFF.

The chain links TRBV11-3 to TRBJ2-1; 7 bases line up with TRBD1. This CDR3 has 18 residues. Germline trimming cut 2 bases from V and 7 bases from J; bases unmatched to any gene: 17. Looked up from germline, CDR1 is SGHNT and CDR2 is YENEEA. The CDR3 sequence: CASSLRPPEGALRNEQFF. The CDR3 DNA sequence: TGTGCCAGCAGCTTAAGACCCCCCGAGGGGGCACTGAGAAATGAGCAGTTCTTC.

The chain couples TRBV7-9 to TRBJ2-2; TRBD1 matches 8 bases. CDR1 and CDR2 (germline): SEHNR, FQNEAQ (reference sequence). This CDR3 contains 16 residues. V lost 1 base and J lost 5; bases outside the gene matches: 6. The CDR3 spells CASSLDSGGGTGELFF. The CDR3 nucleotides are TGTGCCAGCAGCTTAGACTCAGGGGGCGGAACCGGGGAGCTGTTTTTT.

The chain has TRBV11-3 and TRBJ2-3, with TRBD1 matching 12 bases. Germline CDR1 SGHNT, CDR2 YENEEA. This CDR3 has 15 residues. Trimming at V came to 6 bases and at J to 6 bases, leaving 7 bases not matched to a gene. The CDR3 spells CASRTGTGGYDTQYF. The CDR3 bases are TGTGCCAGCAGGACCGGGACAGGGGGCTACGATACGCAGTATTTT.

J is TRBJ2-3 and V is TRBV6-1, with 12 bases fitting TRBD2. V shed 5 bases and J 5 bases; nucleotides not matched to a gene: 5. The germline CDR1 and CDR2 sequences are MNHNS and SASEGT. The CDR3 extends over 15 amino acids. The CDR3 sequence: CASSPPGLAGDTQYF. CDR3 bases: TGTGCCAGCAGTCCACCGGGACTAGCGGGAGATACGCAGTATTTT.

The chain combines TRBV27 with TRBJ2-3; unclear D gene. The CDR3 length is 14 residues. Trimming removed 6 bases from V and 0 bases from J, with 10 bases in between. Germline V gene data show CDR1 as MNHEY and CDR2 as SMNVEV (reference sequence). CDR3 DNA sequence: TGTGCCAGCAGAATCGCGTGGAGCACAGATACGCAGTATTTT. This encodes CASRIAWSTDTQYF.

The CDR3 nucleotides read TGTGCCAGCAGCCCCGGGACTAGCGGGGACAATGAGCAGTTCTTC. It yields the protein CASSPGTSGDNEQFF. The chain has TRBV7-3 and TRBJ2-1; 13 nucleotides line up with TRBD2. The CDR3 runs 15 residues. Losses at the gene ends were 5 bases for V and 5 bases for J; bases not matched to a gene: 3. Germline loops: CDR1 SGHTA, CDR2 FQGTGA.

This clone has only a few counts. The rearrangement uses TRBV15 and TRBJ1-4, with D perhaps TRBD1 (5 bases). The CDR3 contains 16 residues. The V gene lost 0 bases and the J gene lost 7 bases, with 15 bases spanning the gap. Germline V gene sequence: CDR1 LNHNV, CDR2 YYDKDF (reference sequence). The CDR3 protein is CATSRDKWGESEKLFF. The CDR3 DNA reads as TGTGCCACCAGCAGAGATAAGTGGGGGGAGAGTGAAAAACTGTTTTTT.